This is a list of T cell receptor beta chains from one sample in a study of blood T cell repertoires in COVID-19. Libraries were prepared by immunoSEQ multiplex PCR; TCRdb keeps only in-frame clonotypes and omits some of them. The data show 180,000 or so clones, more than 85% seen once. The sample was peripheral blood. The source of these receptors is a man between 18 and 35 years old with acute or convalescent COVID-19. The CDR3 runs from the conserved cysteine through the conserved F or W. The order of the fields is V gene, D gene, clone size, J gene, CDR3 DNA, CDR3 protein. D genes are given only for firm matches. Clone size is not always given. Where it is, it says once, few, many or a class for expanded clones.

>TRBV15|TRBD1|.|TRBJ2-3
TGTGCCACCAGCAGAGGACAGGGGATGAGCACAGATACGCAGTATTTT
CATSRGQGMSTDTQYF
>TRBV7-3|.|.|TRBJ2-1
TGTGCCAGCAGCATACAGGGAAGCTCCTACAATGAGCAGTTCTTC
CASSIQGSSYNEQFF
>TRBV7-2|.|.|TRBJ1-2
TGTGCCAGCAGCACCATCGGTTCTAACTATGGCTACACCTTC
CASSTIGSNYGYTF
>TRBV19|TRBD1|.|TRBJ1-5
TGTGCCAGTAGTACCCTATACGGACAGGGTTTAACTTCAGGTGGTCAGCCCCAGCATTTT
CASSTLYGQGLTSGGQPQHF
>TRBV29-1|TRBD1|.|TRBJ1-3
TGCAGCGTTGAAGATCCGGGGACAGGGGATTCCCGACGAAACACCATATATTTT
CSVEDPGTGDSRRNTIYF
>TRBV29-1|TRBD1|.|TRBJ1-2
TGCAGCGTTGGCCCGGCGGCAGGGGGCGACTATGGCTACACCTTC
CSVGPAAGGDYGYTF
>TRBV11-2|.|few|TRBJ1-3
TGTGCCAGCAGCCCCATGACAGGATCCTCTGGAAACACCATATATTTT
CASSPMTGSSGNTIYF
>TRBV5-8|.|.|TRBJ1-5
TGTGCCAGCAGAGCAGGTGGCGCAGGAAATCAGCCCCAGCATTTT
CASRAGGAGNQPQHF
>TRBV30|.|.|TRBJ1-2
TGTGCCTGGGTGAGAGGGAGCGAGCGATACTATGGCTACACCTTC
CAWVRGSERYYGYTF
>TRBV6-6|TRBD1|.|TRBJ1-5
TGTGCCAGCAGGGGACAGGGGGTTCGTAGCAATCAGCCCCAGCATTTT
CASRGQGVRSNQPQHF
>TRBV6-4|.|once|TRBJ2-1
TGTGCCAGCAGTCCCGGGACTCTGTGGGATGAGCAGTTCTTC
CASSPGTLWDEQFF
>TRBV14|.|.|TRBJ2-7
TGTGCCAGCAGCCAAGAGACAGACTACGAGCAGTACTTC
CASSQETDYEQYF
>TRBV2|.|few|TRBJ2-1
TGTGCCAGCAGAAAAAGGGGGACGGAAACCTACAATGAGCAGTTCTTC
CASRKRGTETYNEQFF
>TRBV11-2|TRBD2|.|TRBJ2-5
TGTGCCAGCAGCTGGGATAGCGGGCTCCAAGAGACCCAGTACTTC
CASSWDSGLQETQYF
>TRBV11-2|TRBD1|.|TRBJ1-1
TGTGCCAGCAGCCCCCGACAGGGGAATACTGAAGCTTTCTTT
CASSPRQGNTEAFF
>TRBV12-3/TRBV12-4|TRBD1|.|TRBJ1-3
TGTGCCAAGAAGGGGGCCGGGAACACCATATATTTT
CAKKGAGNTIYF
>TRBV2|.|many|TRBJ2-1
TGTGCCAGCAGTGATAAGGCGGGGTTTTACAATGAGCAGTTCTTC
CASSDKAGFYNEQFF
>TRBV14|.|.|TRBJ2-2
TGTGCCAGCAGCCAAGATCCGGGTGGACAGTTGAACACCGGGGAGCTGTTTTTT
CASSQDPGGQLNTGELFF
>TRBV2|.|few|TRBJ1-5
TGTGCCAGCAGTGAAATGGGAGGTCAGCCCCAGCATTTT
CASSEMGGQPQHF
>TRBV29-1|TRBD2|.|TRBJ2-3
TGCAGCGTTGAAGCGGGACTAGCGGAAAGAGGGGCAGATACGCAGTATTTT
CSVEAGLAERGADTQYF
>TRBV28|.|.|TRBJ1-5
TGTGCCAGCATTCCCTTGGGGGGAACCGGGCAGCCCCAGCATTTT
CASIPLGGTGQPQHF
>TRBV7-8|TRBD1|few|TRBJ2-2
TGTGCCAGCAGCCCGTGGACAGGGGTAAATGTCGGGGAGCTGTTTTTT
CASSPWTGVNVGELFF
>TRBV5-1|.|.|TRBJ1-5
TGCGCCAGCAGCTTTGCAGGCGGCAATCAGCCCCAGCATTTT
CASSFAGGNQPQHF
>TRBV29-1|.|.|TRBJ2-1
TGCAGCGTTGAAGCAGGGATCAATGAGCAGTTCTTC
CSVEAGINEQFF
>TRBV30|TRBD1|.|TRBJ1-1
TGTGCCTGGAAACTCAAGGACAGGACCATGAACACTGAAGCTTTCTTT
CAWKLKDRTMNTEAFF
>TRBV18|TRBD1|.|TRBJ1-5
TGTGCCAGCTCACCTCGGGGACAGATATTAAGTAGCAATCAGCCCCAGCATTTT
CASSPRGQILSSNQPQHF
>TRBV7-8|.|.|TRBJ2-1
TGTGCCAGCAGCTTCGCTTCGCGGGGGCCTTACAATGAGCAGTTCTTC
CASSFASRGPYNEQFF
>TRBV23-1|.|.|TRBJ2-1
TGCGCCAGCAGTCAAGTGATCGAGGGTTACAATGAGCAGTTCTTC
CASSQVIEGYNEQFF
>TRBV3-1/TRBV3-2|TRBD1|.|TRBJ1-3
TGTGCCAGCAGCAGCGACAGGGAGAGAAACACCATATATTTT
CASSSDRERNTIYF
>TRBV7-9|TRBD1|.|TRBJ1-1
TGTGCCAGCAGCCTAAGACAGGGAAACACTGAAGCTTTCTTT
CASSLRQGNTEAFF
>TRBV4-2|TRBD1|.|TRBJ1-3
TGTGCCAGCAGCCAAGAAGGAGGGACAGCCTCTGGAAACACCATATATTTT
CASSQEGGTASGNTIYF
>TRBV14|TRBD2|.|TRBJ2-1
TGTGCCAGCAGCCAAGTGTTAGCGGGGGGGCCCTACAATGAGCAGTTCTTC
CASSQVLAGGPYNEQFF
>TRBV30|TRBD1|once|TRBJ1-2
TGTGCCTGGAGCATAGGACAGGGGGTAGATGGCTACACCTTC
CAWSIGQGVDGYTF
>TRBV6-5|.|.|TRBJ1-2
TGTGCCAGCAGGATACGACAGGAAACGAATGGCTACACCTTC
CASRIRQETNGYTF
>TRBV7-8|.|.|TRBJ1-4
TGTGCCAGCAGCCTTTTGGCGGGGAGTAATGAAAAACTGTTTTTT
CASSLLAGSNEKLFF
>TRBV19|.|.|TRBJ2-5
TGTGCCAGTAGTCCGATTCGGGACACCCAAGAGACCCAGTACTTC
CASSPIRDTQETQYF
>TRBV11-2|.|.|TRBJ1-6
TGTGCCAGCAGCCCAACCAGCGGTTCACCCCTCCACTTT
CASSPTSGSPLHF
>TRBV19|.|few|TRBJ1-2
TGTGCCAGTAGCCTCCGCGCAGGGAAGAACTATGGCTACACCTTC
CASSLRAGKNYGYTF
>TRBV5-4|TRBD1|.|TRBJ1-3
TGTGCCAGCAGCTTGGGGACAGGGCACTCTGGAAACACCATATATTTT
CASSLGTGHSGNTIYF
>TRBV24-1|.|.|TRBJ1-2
TGTGCCACCAGTGACTCAGGGACATCTGAAGGCTACACCTTC
CATSDSGTSEGYTF
>TRBV5-6|TRBD1|.|TRBJ1-4
TGTGCCAGCAGCCCCCGACAGGGCATTGTGGAAAAACTGTTTTTT
CASSPRQGIVEKLFF
>TRBV18|.|.|TRBJ1-3
TGTGCCAGCTCACAAAACGACATAGGAAACACCATATATTTT
CASSQNDIGNTIYF
>TRBV9|TRBD1|.|TRBJ2-7
TGTGCCAGCAGCGTCGCCGGACAGGTCGGTCTGGACGAGCAGTACTTC
CASSVAGQVGLDEQYF
>TRBV11-2|TRBD1|.|TRBJ1-1
TGTGCCAGCAGCTTAGGGGGGACAGGCGACACTGAAGCTTTCTTT
CASSLGGTGDTEAFF
>TRBV6-5|TRBD1|.|TRBJ2-5
TGTGCCAGCAGTAAACGGGACAGGGGGGTAGAGACCCAGTACTTC
CASSKRDRGVETQYF
>TRBV19|TRBD1|.|TRBJ1-6
TGTGCCAGCCGGGACAGGGCTTCACCCCTCCACTTT
CASRDRASPLHF